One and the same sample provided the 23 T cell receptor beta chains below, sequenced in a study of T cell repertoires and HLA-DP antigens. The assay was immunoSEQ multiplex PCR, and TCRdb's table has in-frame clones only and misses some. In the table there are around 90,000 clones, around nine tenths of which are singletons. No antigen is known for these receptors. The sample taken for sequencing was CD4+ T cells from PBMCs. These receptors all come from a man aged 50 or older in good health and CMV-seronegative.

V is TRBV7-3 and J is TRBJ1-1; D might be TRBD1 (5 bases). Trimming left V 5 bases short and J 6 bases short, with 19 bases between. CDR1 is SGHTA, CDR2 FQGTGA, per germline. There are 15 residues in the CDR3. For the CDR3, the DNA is TGTGCCAGCAGCAAAGCCGGGACGGGAACGGCTGAAGCTTTCTTT. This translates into CASSKAGTGTAEAFF.

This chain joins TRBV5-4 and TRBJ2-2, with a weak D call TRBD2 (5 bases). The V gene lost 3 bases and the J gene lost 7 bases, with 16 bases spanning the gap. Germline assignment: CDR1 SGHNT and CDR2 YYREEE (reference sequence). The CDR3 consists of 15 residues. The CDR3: CASSSRVGSNGELFF. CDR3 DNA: TGTGCCAGCAGCTCCCGTGTGGGGAGTAACGGGGAGCTGTTTTTT.

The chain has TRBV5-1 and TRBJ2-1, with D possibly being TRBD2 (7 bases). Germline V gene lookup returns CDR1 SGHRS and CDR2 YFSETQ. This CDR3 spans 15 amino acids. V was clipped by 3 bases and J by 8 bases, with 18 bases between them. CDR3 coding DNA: TGCGCCAGCAGCTCGGCGGGGGCCGCTACGGATGAGCAGTTCTTC. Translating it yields CASSSAGAATDEQFF.

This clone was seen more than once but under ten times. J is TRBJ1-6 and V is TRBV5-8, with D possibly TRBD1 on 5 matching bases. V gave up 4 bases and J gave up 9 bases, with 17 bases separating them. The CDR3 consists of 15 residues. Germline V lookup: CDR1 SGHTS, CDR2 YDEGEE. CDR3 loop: CASSRRGRVSSPLHF. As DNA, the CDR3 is TGTGCCAGCAGCCGGAGGGGCAGGGTCAGTTCACCCCTCCACTTT.

CDR3 bases: TGTGCCAGCAGCCAAGGGACAGCCAACACTGAAGCTTTCTTT. Encoded protein: CASSQGTANTEAFF. The genes are TRBV11-2 and TRBJ1-1, with 7 bases lining up with TRBD1. This CDR3 is 14 amino acids long. Trimming cost V 5 bases and J 2 bases; bases outside gene matches: 5. Germline CDR1 is SGHAT and CDR2 is FQNNGV.

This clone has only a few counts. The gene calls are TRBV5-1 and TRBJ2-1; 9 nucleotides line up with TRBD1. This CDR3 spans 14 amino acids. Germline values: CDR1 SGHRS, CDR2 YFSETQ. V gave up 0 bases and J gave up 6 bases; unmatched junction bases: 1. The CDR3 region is CASSLAGQGNEQFF. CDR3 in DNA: TGCGCCAGCAGCTTGGCGGGACAGGGCAATGAGCAGTTCTTC.

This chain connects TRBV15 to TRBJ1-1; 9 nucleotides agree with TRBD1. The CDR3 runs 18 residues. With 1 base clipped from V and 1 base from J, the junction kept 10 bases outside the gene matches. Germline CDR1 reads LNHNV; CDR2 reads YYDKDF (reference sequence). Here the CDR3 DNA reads TGTGCCACCAGCAGAGTGGGACAGGGATACACGACGAACACTGAAGCTTTCTTT. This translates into CATSRVGQGYTTNTEAFF.

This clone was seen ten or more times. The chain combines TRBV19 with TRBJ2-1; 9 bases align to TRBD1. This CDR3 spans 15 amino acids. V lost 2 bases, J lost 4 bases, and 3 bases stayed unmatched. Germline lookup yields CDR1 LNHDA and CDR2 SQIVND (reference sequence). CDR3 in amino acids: CASSISGQGYNEQFF. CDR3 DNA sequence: TGTGCCAGTAGTATATCCGGACAGGGGTACAATGAGCAGTTCTTC.

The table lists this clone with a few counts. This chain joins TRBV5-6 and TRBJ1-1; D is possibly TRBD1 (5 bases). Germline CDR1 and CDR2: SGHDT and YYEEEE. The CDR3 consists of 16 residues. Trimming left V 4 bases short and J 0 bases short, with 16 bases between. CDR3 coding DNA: TGTGCCAGCAGCCCGGGACGGATGTCGTTGAACACTGAAGCTTTCTTT. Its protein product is CASSPGRMSLNTEAFF.

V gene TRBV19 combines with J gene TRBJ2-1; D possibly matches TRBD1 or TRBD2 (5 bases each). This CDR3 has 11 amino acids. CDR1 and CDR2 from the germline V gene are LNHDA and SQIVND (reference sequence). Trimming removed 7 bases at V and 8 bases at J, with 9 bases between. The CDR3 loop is CASTGAYEQFF. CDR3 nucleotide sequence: TGTGCCAGTACCGGGGCATATGAGCAGTTCTTC.

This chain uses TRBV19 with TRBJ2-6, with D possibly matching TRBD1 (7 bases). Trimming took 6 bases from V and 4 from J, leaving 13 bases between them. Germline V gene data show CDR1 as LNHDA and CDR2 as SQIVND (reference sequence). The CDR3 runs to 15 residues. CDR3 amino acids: CASSWRGPGANVLTF. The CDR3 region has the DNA TGTGCCAGTAGCTGGAGGGGGCCAGGGGCCAACGTCCTGACTTTC. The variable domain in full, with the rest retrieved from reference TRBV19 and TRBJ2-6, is DGGITQSPKYLFRKEGQNVTLSCEQNLNHDAMYWYRQDPGQGLRLIYYSQIVNDFQKGDIAEGYSVSREKKESFPLTVTSAQKNPTAFYLCASSWRGPGANVLTFGAGSRLTVL.

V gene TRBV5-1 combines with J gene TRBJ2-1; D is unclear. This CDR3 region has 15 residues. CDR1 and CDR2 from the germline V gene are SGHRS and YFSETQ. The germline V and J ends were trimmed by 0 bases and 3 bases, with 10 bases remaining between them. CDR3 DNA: TGCGCCAGCAGCTTGGACCCCTTCGGCTACAATGAGCAGTTCTTC. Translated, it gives CASSLDPFGYNEQFF.

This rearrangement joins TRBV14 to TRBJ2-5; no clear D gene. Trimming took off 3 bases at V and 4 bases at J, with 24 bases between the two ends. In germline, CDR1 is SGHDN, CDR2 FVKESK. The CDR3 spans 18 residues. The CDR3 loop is CASSHRRQRTERLETQYF. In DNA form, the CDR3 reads TGTGCCAGCAGCCACCGCCGGCAGAGGACGGAGCGATTAGAGACCCAGTACTTC.

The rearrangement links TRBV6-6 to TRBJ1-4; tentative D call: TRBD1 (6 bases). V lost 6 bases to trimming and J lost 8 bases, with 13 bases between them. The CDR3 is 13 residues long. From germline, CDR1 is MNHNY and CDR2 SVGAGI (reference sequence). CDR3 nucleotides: TGTGCCAGCAGGGTACAGGGCCGGGAAAAACTGTTTTTT. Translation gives CASRVQGREKLFF.

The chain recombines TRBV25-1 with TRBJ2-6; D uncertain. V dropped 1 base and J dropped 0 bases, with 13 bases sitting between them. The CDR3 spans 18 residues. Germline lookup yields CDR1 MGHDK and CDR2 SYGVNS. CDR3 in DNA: TGTGCCAGCAGTGAATGGTCCACTGGCTCCTCTGGGGCCAACGTCCTGACTTTC. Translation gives CASSEWSTGSSGANVLTF.

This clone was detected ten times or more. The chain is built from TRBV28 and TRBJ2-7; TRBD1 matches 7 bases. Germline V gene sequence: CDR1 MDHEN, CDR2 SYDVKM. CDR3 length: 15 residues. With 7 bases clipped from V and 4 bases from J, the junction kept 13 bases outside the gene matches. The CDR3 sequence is CASTRTTGYRYEQYF. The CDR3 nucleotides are TGTGCCAGCACGCGGACGACAGGGTATCGATACGAGCAGTACTTC.

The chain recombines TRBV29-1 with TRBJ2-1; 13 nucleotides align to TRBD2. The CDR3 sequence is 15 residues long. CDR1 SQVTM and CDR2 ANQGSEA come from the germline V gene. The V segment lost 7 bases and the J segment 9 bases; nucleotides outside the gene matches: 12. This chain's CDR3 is CSALGTSGIVGEQFF. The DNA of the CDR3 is TGCAGCGCCCTGGGGACTAGCGGGATAGTCGGTGAGCAGTTCTTC.

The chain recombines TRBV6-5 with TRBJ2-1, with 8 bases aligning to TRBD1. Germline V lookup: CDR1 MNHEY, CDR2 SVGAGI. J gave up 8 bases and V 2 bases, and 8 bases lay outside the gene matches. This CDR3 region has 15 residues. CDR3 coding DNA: TGTGCCAGCAGTTACGGGAGGACAGGGTCGTATGAGCAGTTCTTC. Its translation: CASSYGRTGSYEQFF.

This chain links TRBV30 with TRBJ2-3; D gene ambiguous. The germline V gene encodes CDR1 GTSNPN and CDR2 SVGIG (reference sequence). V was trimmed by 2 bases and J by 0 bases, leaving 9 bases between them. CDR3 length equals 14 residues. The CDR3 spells CAWSFYGSTDTQYF. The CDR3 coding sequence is TGTGCCTGGAGTTTCTACGGCAGCACAGATACGCAGTATTTT.

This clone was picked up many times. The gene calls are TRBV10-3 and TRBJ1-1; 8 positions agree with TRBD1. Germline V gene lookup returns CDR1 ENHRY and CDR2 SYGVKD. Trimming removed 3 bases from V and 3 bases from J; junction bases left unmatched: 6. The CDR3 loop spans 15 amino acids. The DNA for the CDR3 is TGTGCCATCAGTGAATCGGACAGGGACGACACTGAAGCTTTCTTT. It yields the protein CAISESDRDDTEAFF.

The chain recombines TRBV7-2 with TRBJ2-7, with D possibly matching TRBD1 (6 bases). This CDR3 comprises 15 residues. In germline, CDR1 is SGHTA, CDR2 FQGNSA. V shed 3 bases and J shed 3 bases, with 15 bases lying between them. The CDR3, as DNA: TGTGCCAGCAGCTTCCAACCACAGGGAAACTACGAGCAGTACTTC. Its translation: CASSFQPQGNYEQYF. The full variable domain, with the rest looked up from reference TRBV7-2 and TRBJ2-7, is GAGVSQSPSNKVTEKGKDVELRCDPISGHTALYWYRQSLGQGLEFLIYFQGNSAPDKSGLPSDRFSAERTGGSVSTLTIQRTQQEDSAVYLCASSFQPQGNYEQYFGPGTRLTVT.

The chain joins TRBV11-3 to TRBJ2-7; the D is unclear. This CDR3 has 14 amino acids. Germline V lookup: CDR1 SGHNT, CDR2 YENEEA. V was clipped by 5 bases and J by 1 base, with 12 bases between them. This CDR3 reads CASSPRYPSYEQYF. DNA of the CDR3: TGTGCCAGCAGCCCCCGATACCCTTCCTACGAGCAGTACTTC.

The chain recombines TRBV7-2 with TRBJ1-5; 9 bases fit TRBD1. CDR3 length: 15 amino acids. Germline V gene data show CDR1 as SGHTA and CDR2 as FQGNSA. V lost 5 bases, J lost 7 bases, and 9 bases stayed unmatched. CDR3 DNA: TGTGCCAGCAGCCCTGGCTGGGGACAGGGACAGCCCCAGCATTTT. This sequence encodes CASSPGWGQGQPQHF.